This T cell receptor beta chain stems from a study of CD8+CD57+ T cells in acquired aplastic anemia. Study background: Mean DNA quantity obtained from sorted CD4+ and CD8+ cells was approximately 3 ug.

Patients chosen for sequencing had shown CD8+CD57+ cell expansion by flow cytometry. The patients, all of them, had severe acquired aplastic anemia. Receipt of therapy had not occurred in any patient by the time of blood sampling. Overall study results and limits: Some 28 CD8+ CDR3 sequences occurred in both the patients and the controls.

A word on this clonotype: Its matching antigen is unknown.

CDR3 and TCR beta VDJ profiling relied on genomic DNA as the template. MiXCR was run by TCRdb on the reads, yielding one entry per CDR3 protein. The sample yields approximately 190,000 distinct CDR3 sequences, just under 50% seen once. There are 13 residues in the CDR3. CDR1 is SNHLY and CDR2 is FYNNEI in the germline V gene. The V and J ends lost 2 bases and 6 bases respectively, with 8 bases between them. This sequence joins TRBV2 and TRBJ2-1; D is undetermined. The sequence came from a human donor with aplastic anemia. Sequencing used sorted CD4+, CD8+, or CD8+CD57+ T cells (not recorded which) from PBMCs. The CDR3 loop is CASSELVVNEQFF. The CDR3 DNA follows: TGTGCCAGCAGTGAACTCGTAGTCAATGAGCAGTTCTTC.